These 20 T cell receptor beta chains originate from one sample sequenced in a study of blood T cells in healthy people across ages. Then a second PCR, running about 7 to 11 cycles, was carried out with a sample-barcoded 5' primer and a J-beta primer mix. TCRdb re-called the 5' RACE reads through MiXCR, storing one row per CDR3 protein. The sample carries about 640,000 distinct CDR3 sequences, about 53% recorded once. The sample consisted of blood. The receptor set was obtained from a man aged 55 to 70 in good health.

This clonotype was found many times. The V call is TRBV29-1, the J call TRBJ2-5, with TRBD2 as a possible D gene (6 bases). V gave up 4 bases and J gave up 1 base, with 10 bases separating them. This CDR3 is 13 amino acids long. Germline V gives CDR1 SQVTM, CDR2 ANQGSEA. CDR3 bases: TGCAGCGTTGGTGGGACTCCCCAAGAGACCCAGTACTTC. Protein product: CSVGGTPQETQYF.

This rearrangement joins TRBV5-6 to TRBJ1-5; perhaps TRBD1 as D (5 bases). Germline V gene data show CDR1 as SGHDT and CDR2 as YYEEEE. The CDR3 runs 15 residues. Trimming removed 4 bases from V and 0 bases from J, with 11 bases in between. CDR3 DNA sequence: TGTGCCAGCAGCGCACAGGTTTATAGCAATCAGCCCCAGCATTTT. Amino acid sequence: CASSAQVYSNQPQHF.

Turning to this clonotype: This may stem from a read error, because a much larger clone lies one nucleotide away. This chain's CDR3 is CASSVGGNSYEQYF. The CDR3 nucleotides are TGTGCCAGCAGCGTAGGGGGGAACTCCTACGAGCAGTACTTC. The rearrangement joins TRBV9 to TRBJ2-7; either TRBD1 or TRBD2 may supply D (5 bases each). Trimming cost V 0 bases and J 0 bases, with 7 bases left between them. Germline V gene sequence: CDR1 SGDLS, CDR2 YYNGEE. The CDR3 loop spans 14 amino acids.

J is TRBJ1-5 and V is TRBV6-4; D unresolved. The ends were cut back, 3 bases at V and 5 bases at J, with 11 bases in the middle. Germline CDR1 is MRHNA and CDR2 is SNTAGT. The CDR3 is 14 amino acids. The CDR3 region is CASSDSPGDQPQHF. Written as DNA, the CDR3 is TGTGCCAGCAGTGATTCACCTGGGGATCAGCCCCAGCATTTT.

This CDR3 reads CASSYNPGGPRKEQFF. The CDR3 bases are TGTGCCAGCAGCTATAACCCGGGGGGGCCTCGGAAGGAGCAGTTCTTC. The V call is TRBV7-2, the J call TRBJ2-1; 8 bases line up with TRBD2. V gave up 4 bases and J gave up 10 bases; unmatched junction bases: 15. CDR3 length equals 16 residues. The V gene's germline CDR1 is SGHTA and CDR2 FQGNSA.

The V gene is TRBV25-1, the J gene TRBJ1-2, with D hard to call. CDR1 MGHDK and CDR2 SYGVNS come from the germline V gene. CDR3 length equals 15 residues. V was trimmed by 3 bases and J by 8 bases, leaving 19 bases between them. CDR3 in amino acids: CASSDPGGQFFGYTF. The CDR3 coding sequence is TGTGCCAGCAGTGACCCCGGCGGGCAATTCTTCGGCTACACCTTC.

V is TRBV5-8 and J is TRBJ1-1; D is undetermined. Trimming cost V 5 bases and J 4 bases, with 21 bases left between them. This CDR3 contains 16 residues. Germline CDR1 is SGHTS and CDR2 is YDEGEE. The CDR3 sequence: CASSHAPGRRSTEAFF. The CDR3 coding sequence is TGTGCCAGCAGTCATGCCCCGGGTCGCCGTTCCACTGAAGCTTTCTTT.

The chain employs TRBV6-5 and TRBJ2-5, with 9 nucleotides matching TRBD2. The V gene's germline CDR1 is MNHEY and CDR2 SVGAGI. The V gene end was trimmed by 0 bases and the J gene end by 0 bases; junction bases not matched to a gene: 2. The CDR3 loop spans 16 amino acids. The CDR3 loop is CASSYSGLAHQETQYF. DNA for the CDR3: TGTGCCAGCAGTTACTCGGGACTAGCCCACCAAGAGACCCAGTACTTC.

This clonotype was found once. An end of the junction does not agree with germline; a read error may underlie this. The CDR3, as DNA: TGCGCCGGCAGCCGTACCGGGACTAGCGGGGGTAGCACAGATACGCAGTATTTT. This gives the protein CAGSRTGTSGGSTDTQYF. The genes are TRBV4-1 and TRBJ2-3; 14 bases map to TRBD2. The CDR3 runs 18 residues. Germline lookup yields CDR1 MGHRA and CDR2 YSYEKL.

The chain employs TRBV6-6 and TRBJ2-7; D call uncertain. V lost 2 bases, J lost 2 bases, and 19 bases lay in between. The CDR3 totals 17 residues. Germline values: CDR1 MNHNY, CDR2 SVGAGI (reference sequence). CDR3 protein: CASSYDPADGRTYEQYF. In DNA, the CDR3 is TGTGCCAGCAGTTACGATCCCGCCGACGGGCGAACCTACGAGCAGTACTTC.

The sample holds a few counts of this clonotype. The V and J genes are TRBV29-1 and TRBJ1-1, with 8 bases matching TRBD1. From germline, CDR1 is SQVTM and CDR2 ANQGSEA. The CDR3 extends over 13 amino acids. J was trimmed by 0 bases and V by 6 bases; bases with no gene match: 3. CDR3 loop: CSVEDRVNTEAFF. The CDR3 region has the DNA TGCAGCGTGGAGGACAGGGTGAACACTGAAGCTTTCTTT.

The CDR3 spells CASSYLGGRTEAFF. DNA of the CDR3: TGTGCCAGCAGTTACTTAGGGGGCAGGACTGAAGCTTTCTTT. This chain connects TRBV6-5 to TRBJ1-1; 7 positions agree with TRBD1. The CDR3 spans 14 residues. V lost 1 base and J lost 5; bases outside the gene matches: 4. The V gene's germline CDR1 is MNHEY and CDR2 SVGAGI.

CDR3 coding DNA: TGTGCCAGCAGGGGAACCGGGACAGGGGGTGACAATGAGCAGTTCTTC. Translated, it gives CASRGTGTGGDNEQFF. This chain links TRBV6-6 with TRBJ2-1, with 11 bases fitting TRBD1. This CDR3 is built from 16 residues. The trim removed 6 bases at V and 5 bases at J, leaving 9 bases unmatched. CDR1 is MNHNY, CDR2 SVGAGI, per germline (reference sequence).

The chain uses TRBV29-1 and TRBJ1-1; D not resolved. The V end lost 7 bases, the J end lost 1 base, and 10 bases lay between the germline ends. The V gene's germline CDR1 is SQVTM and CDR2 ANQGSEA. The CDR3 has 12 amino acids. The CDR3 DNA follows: TGCAGCGCCCCGGACGGGAACACTGAAGCTTTCTTT. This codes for CSAPDGNTEAFF. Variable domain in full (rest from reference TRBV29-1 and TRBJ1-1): SAVISQKPSRDICQRGTSLTIQCQVDSQVTMMFWYRQQPGQSLTLIATANQGSEATYESGFVIDKFPISRPNLTFSTLTVSNMSPEDSSIYLCSAPDGNTEAFFGQGTRLTVV.

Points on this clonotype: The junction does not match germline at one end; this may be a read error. The CDR3 sequence: CSAPPRGLGYSYTF. The CDR3 DNA follows: TGCAGTGCCCCGCCCCGGGGGTTAGGCTATAGCTACACCTTC. The chain links TRBV20-1 to TRBJ1-2; perhaps TRBD1 as D (5 bases). The CDR3 runs 14 residues. Germline CDR1 is DFQATT and CDR2 is SNEGSKA (reference sequence).

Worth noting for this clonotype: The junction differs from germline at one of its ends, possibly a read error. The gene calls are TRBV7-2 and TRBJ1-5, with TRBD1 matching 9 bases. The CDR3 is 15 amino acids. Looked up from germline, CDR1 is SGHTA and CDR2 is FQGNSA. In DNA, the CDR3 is TGCGCCAGCAGGAGTGGGACAGGGAGCAATCAGCCCCAGCATTTT. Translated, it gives CASRSGTGSNQPQHF.

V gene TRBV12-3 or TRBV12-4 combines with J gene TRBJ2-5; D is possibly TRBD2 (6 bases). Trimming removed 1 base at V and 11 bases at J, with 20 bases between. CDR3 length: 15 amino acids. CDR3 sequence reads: CASSLGLDEWNEQYF. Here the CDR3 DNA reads TGTGCCAGCAGTTTAGGACTAGACGAGTGGAATGAGCAGTACTTC.

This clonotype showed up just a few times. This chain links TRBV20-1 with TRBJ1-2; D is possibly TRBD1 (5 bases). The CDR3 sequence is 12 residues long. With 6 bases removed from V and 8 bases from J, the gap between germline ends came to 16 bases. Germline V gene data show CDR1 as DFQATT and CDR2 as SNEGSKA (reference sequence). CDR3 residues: CSAERGVEGYTF. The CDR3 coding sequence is TGCAGTGCCGAGCGGGGGGTTGAGGGCTACACCTTC.

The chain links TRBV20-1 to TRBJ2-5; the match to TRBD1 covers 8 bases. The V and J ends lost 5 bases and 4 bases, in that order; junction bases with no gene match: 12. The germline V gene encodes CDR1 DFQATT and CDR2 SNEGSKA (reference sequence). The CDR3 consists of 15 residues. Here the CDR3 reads CSAVPGSGGGETQYF. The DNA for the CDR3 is TGCAGTGCTGTACCCGGGTCAGGGGGCGGAGAGACCCAGTACTTC.

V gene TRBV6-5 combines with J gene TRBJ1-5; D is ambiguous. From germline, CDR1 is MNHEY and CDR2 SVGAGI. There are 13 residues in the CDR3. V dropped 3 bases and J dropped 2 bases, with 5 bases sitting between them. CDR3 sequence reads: CASSYGRNQPQHF. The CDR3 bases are TGTGCCAGCAGTTATGGGCGCAATCAGCCCCAGCATTTT.